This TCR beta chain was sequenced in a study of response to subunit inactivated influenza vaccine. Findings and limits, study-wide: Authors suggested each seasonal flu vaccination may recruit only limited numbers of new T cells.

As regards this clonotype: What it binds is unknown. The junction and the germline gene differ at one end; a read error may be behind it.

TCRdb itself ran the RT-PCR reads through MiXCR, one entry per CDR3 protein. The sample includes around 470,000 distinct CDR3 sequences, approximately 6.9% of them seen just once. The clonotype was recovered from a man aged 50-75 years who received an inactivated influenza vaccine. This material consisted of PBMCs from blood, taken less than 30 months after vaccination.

The CDR3 is CASSQGMGGRNTGELFF. CDR3 DNA sequence: TGTGCCAGCAGCCAAGGCATGGGCGGGAGAAACACAGGGGAGCTGTTTTTT. The chain combines TRBV4-2 with TRBJ2-2; TRBD2 matches 7 bases. The germline CDR1 and CDR2 sequences are LGHNA and YNFKEQ. The CDR3 has 17 residues.